The 18 T cell receptor beta chains presented below share a single source sample, sequenced in a study of cytomegalovirus exposure and HLA in healthy donors. The study ran its PCR with 60 Vbeta and 13 Jbeta primers. The protocol was immunoSEQ multiplex PCR, while the TCRdb copy is restricted to in-frame clones and leaves out a portion. This table holds about 140,000 clones, 80% found once. The material sequenced was PBMCs. These receptors all come from a man between 35 and 55 years old in good health and CMV-seronegative.

The rearrangement uses TRBV7-9 and TRBJ1-2; D not certain. Germline V gene lookup returns CDR1 SEHNR and CDR2 FQNEAQ (reference sequence). There are 13 residues in the CDR3. The V and J ends lost 2 bases and 8 bases respectively, with 12 bases between them. The CDR3 reads CASSLPPGAGYTF. The CDR3 DNA reads TGTGCCAGCAGCTTACCTCCGGGTGCGGGCTACACCTTC.

This clone was observed a single time. This rearrangement joins TRBV7-6 to TRBJ2-7, with a possible D match to TRBD2 (8 bases). The V gene's germline CDR1 is SGHVS and CDR2 FNYEAQ. The CDR3 sequence is 14 residues long. Trimming removed 4 bases from V and 9 bases from J, with 19 bases in between. The CDR3 is CASSSRQGAGGQYF. The DNA of the CDR3 is TGTGCCAGCAGCTCCCGACAGGGTGCGGGGGGGCAGTACTTC.

The chain joins TRBV28 to TRBJ2-3, with a tentative D call TRBD1 (6 bases). The CDR3 consists of 14 residues. Germline values: CDR1 MDHEN, CDR2 SYDVKM. With 0 bases removed from V and 4 bases from J, the gap between germline ends came to 8 bases. CDR3 region: CASSLWTGADTQYF. CDR3 DNA sequence: TGTGCCAGCAGTTTATGGACAGGCGCAGATACGCAGTATTTT.

The chain has TRBV12-2 and TRBJ1-4. TRBV12-2 is a listed pseudogene. This CDR3 has 13 residues. DNA for the CDR3: TGTGCAAGTCCCTCTATAAGCAATGAAAAACTGTTTTTT. Its translation is CASPSISNEKLFF.

The gene calls are TRBV14 and TRBJ2-7; D is unresolved. V lost 4 bases, J lost 6 bases, and 13 bases lay in between. Germline CDR1 SGHDN, CDR2 FVKESK. This CDR3 spans 13 amino acids. This chain's CDR3 is CASSPSASPEQYF. In nucleotides, the CDR3 is TGTGCCAGCAGCCCGTCGGCTAGTCCCGAGCAGTACTTC.

The chain recombines TRBV30 with TRBJ1-3; 7 bases align to TRBD1. Trimming took 6 bases from V and 0 from J; bases not matched to a gene: 2. This CDR3 region has 13 residues. CDR1 GTSNPN and CDR2 SVGIG come from the germline V gene (reference sequence). CDR3 nucleotides: TGTGCCTGTAACAGGGGCTCTGGAAACACCATATATTTT. Translation gives CACNRGSGNTIYF.

This clone appeared once. As DNA, the CDR3 is TGTGCCAGCAGTTCCCGGACAGGGCGGCCTTACGAGCAGTACTTC. This encodes CASSSRTGRPYEQYF. This chain connects TRBV6-5 to TRBJ2-7; 8 nucleotides match TRBD1. Germline V gene sequence: CDR1 MNHEY, CDR2 SVGAGI. V lost 4 bases to trimming and J lost 4 bases; unmatched junction nucleotides: 9. The CDR3 runs 15 residues.

This rearrangement joins TRBV2 to TRBJ1-6; tentative D call: TRBD1 (6 bases). Looked up from germline, CDR1 is SNHLY and CDR2 is FYNNEI. Trimming removed 7 bases at V and 8 bases at J, with 12 bases between. The CDR3 totals 13 residues. Here the CDR3 reads CASKQGWDSPLHF. The CDR3 coding sequence is TGTGCCAGCAAACAGGGTTGGGATTCACCCCTCCACTTT.

This chain links TRBV6-5 with TRBJ2-1; 7 bases are a match to TRBD1. This CDR3 has 15 amino acids. V shed 6 bases, J shed 6 bases, and the junction held 11 bases outside the gene matches. CDR1 MNHEY and CDR2 SVGAGI come from the germline V gene. The CDR3 DNA sequence: TGTGCCAGCAGGCTGGACAGGAGTGGGGGCAATGAGCAGTTCTTC. Protein product: CASRLDRSGGNEQFF.

The chain uses TRBV6-1 and TRBJ1-4; D remains unclear. The V and J ends lost 4 bases and 7 bases respectively, with 16 bases between them. This CDR3 is built from 15 residues. From germline, CDR1 is MNHNS and CDR2 SASEGT. DNA of the CDR3: TGTGCCAGCAGTGGAACACGCTTCTCTAGTGAAAAACTGTTTTTT. Protein product: CASSGTRFSSEKLFF.

The chain joins TRBV9 to TRBJ2-5, with 7 positions matching TRBD2. With V trimmed by 3 bases and J by 5 bases, 4 bases remained unmatched. CDR1 SGDLS and CDR2 YYNGEE come from the germline V gene. The CDR3 contains 13 residues. CDR3 coding DNA: TGTGCCAGCAGCGGAGGACTAGACGAGACCCAGTACTTC. Amino acid sequence: CASSGGLDETQYF.

This clone was found once. The chain uses TRBV11-2 and TRBJ2-5, with D unclear. The last part of the DNA fits TRBJ2-7 better; the J call may be wrong. Germline V gene lookup returns CDR1 SGHAT and CDR2 FQNNGV. CDR3 size: 13 residues. The CDR3 is CASSLSQTYEQYF. CDR3 nucleotide sequence: TGTGCCAGCAGCTTATCGCAGACTTACGAGCAGTACTTC.

The chain uses TRBV11-2 and TRBJ2-5; perhaps TRBD1 as D (6 bases). The V end lost 4 bases, the J end lost 1 base, and 13 bases lay between the germline ends. Germline V lookup: CDR1 SGHAT, CDR2 FQNNGV. The CDR3 has 15 residues. In nucleotides, the CDR3 is TGTGCCAGCAGCTCTCCACGACAGGTCCAAGAGACCCAGTACTTC. Amino acid sequence: CASSSPRQVQETQYF.

This clone has a handful of counts. This rearrangement joins TRBV6-6 to TRBJ2-1; 9 nucleotides align to TRBD1. Losses at the gene ends were 5 bases for V and 5 bases for J; bases not matched to a gene: 4. The CDR3 sequence is 14 residues long. Per germline, CDR1 MNHNY and CDR2 SVGAGI (reference sequence). CDR3 region: CASSTYRGHNEQFF. CDR3 DNA sequence: TGTGCCAGCAGTACCTACAGGGGGCACAATGAGCAGTTCTTC.

V is TRBV2 and J is TRBJ1-5, with 7 positions matching TRBD1. From germline, CDR1 is SNHLY and CDR2 FYNNEI. V dropped 5 bases and J dropped 1; count of bases not matched to a gene: 8. The CDR3 extends over 16 amino acids. CDR3 in DNA: TGTGCCAGCAGTAGGCAAGGGGGCCGGAGCAATCAGCCCCAGCATTTT. It yields the protein CASSRQGGRSNQPQHF.

This clone was counted a few times. The chain joins TRBV29-1 to TRBJ1-1; TRBD1 aligns across 8 bases. The CDR3 consists of 13 residues. CDR1 and CDR2 (germline): SQVTM, ANQGSEA. Germline trimming cut 7 bases from V and 1 base from J; bases unmatched to any gene: 5. In nucleotides, the CDR3 is TGCAGCGCCCTGGGACAGGCGAACACTGAAGCTTTCTTT. The encoded protein is CSALGQANTEAFF.

The chain has TRBV5-1 and TRBJ2-2; D is perhaps TRBD1 (6 bases). In germline, CDR1 is SGHRS, CDR2 YFSETQ. The CDR3 is made up of 15 amino acids. Trimming took 6 bases from V and 1 from J, leaving 13 bases between them. The CDR3 protein is CASKVQGMNTGELFF. The CDR3 DNA sequence: TGCGCCAGCAAAGTTCAGGGGATGAACACCGGGGAGCTGTTTTTT.

The rearrangement links TRBV10-1 to TRBJ1-1, with 7 bases matching TRBD1. CDR1 and CDR2 from the germline V gene are WNHNN and SYGVQD (reference sequence). The ends lost 4 bases at V and 0 bases at J; junction bases unmatched: 8. CDR3 length: 16 amino acids. The CDR3 DNA is TGCGCCAGCAGTGCCCGGGACAGTTTCATGAACACTGAAGCTTTCTTT. This sequence encodes CASSARDSFMNTEAFF.